The entry that follows covers one T cell receptor (beta chain) sequence. The data were taken from a study of cytomegalovirus exposure and HLA in healthy donors. CDR3 length equals 15 residues. CDR1 and CDR2 from the germline V gene are MNHNS and SASEGT. The germline V and J ends were trimmed by 4 bases and 4 bases, with 11 bases remaining between them. The study ran its PCR with 60 Vbeta and 13 Jbeta primers. TCRdb's copy holds only in-frame clones and misses some; the assay was immunoSEQ multiplex PCR. The top ten hold 3% to 4% of the sample, which has 100,000 or so clones, approximately 89% seen once.

Sample: PBMCs. V usage is TRBV6-1 and J usage is TRBJ1-6, with D perhaps matching TRBD1 (6 bases). This sequence originates from a man aged 30-40 years in good health and CMV-seronegative. The DNA of the CDR3 is TGTGCCAGCAGTGGAACAGGGCGGTATAATTCACCCCTCCACTTT. As protein: CASSGTGRYNSPLHF.